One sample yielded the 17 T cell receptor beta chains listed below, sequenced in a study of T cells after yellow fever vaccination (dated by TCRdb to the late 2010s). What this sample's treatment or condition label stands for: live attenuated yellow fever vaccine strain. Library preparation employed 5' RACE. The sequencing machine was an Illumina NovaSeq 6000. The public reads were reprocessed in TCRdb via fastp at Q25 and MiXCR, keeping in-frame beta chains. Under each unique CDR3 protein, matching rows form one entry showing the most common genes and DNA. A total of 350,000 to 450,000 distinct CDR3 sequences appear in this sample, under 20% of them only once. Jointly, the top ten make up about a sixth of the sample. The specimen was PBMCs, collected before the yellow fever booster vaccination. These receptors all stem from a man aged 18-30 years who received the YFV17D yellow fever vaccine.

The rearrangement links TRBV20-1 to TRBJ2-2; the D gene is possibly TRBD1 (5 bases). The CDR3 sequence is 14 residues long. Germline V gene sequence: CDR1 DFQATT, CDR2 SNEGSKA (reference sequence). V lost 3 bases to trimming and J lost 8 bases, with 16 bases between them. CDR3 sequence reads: CSARAHRNRGELFF. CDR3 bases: TGCAGTGCTAGGGCCCACAGGAATAGAGGGGAGCTGTTTTTT.

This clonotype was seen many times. The CDR3 here is CASSYSSSGGYNEQFF. The DNA of the CDR3 is TGTGCCAGCAGTTACTCGAGTTCAGGGGGTTACAATGAGCAGTTCTTC. V usage is TRBV6-5 and J usage is TRBJ2-1; 7 nucleotides agree with TRBD1. J gave up 4 bases and V 0 bases, and 6 bases lay outside the gene matches. Germline-derived CDR1 and CDR2 are MNHEY and SVGAGI. The length of the CDR3 is 16 residues.

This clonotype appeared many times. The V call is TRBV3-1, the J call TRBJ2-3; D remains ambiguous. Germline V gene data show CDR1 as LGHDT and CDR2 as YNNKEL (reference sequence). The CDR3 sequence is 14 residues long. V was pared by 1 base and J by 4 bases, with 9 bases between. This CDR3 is CASSQGLSSDTQYF. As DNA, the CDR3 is TGTGCCAGCAGCCAAGGGTTGAGCTCAGATACGCAGTATTTT.

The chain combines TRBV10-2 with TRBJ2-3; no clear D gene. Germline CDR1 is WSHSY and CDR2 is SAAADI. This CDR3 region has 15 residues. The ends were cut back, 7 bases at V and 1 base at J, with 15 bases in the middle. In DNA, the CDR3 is TGCGCCAGCAAACGCTATGGCCGGGGCACAGATACGCAGTATTTT. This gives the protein CASKRYGRGTDTQYF.

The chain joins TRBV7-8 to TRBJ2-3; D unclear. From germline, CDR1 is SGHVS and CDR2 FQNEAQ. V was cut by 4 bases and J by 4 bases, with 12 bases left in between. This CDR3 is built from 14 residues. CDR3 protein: CASSSKRTPDTQYF. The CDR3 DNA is TGTGCCAGCAGCTCCAAACGAACCCCAGATACGCAGTATTTT.

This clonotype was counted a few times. CDR3 region: CASSSDRHSGANVLTF. CDR3 bases: TGTGCCAGCAGCTCCGACAGGCACTCTGGGGCCAACGTCCTGACTTTC. The V and J genes are TRBV5-5 and TRBJ2-6; a weak D match, TRBD1 (6 bases). V lost 3 bases, J lost 0 bases, and 10 bases lay in between. The CDR3 contains 16 residues. The germline gives CDR1 SGHKS, CDR2 YYEKEE (reference sequence).

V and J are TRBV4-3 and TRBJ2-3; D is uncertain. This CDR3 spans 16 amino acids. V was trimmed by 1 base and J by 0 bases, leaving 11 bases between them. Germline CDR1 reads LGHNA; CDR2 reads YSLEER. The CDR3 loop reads CASSQAMGSSTDTQYF. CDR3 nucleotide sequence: TGCGCCAGCAGCCAAGCGATGGGCAGTAGCACAGATACGCAGTATTTT.

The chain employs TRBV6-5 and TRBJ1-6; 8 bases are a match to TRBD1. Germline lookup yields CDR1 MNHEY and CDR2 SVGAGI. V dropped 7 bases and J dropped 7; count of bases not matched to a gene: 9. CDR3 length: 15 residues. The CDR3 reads CASTGTGHLNSPLHF. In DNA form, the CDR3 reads TGTGCCAGCACCGGGACAGGCCACCTCAATTCACCCCTCCACTTT.

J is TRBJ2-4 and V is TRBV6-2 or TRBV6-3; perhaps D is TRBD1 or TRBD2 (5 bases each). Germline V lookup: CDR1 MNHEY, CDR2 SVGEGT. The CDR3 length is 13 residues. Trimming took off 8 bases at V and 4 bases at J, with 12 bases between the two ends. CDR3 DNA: TGTGCCAGCTGGGACGGTTGGAAAAACATTCAGTACTTC. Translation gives CASWDGWKNIQYF.

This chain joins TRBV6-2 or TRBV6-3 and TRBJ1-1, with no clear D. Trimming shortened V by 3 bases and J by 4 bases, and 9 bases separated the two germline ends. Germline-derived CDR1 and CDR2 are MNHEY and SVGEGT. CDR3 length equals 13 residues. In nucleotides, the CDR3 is TGTGCCAGCAGTTATGGGCGGTCCACTGAAGCTTTCTTT. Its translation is CASSYGRSTEAFF.

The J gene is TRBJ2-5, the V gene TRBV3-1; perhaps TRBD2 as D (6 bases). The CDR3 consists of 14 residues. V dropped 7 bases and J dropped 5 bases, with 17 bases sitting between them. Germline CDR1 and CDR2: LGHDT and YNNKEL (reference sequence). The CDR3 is CASTPLTGEETQYF. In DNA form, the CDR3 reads TGTGCCAGCACCCCCCTGACGGGAGAGGAGACCCAGTACTTC.

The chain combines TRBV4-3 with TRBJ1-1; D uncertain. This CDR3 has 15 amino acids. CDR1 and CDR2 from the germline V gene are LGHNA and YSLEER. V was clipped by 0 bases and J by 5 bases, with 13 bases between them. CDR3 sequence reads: CASSQDIFGRTEAFF. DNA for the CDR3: TGCGCCAGCAGCCAAGATATATTCGGGAGAACTGAAGCTTTCTTT.

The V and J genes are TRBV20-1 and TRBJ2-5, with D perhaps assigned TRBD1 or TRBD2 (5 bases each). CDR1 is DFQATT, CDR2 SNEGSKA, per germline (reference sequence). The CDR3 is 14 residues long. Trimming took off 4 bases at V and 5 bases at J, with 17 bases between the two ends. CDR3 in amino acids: CSATPGRKEETQYF. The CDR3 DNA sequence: TGCAGTGCTACTCCGGGACGTAAGGAGGAGACCCAGTACTTC.

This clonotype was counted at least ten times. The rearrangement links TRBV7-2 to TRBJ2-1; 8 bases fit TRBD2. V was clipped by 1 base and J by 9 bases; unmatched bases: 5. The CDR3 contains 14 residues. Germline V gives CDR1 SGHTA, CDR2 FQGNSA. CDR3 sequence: CASSLGAGGSEQFF. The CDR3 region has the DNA TGTGCCAGCAGCTTAGGGGCGGGGGGTAGTGAGCAGTTCTTC.

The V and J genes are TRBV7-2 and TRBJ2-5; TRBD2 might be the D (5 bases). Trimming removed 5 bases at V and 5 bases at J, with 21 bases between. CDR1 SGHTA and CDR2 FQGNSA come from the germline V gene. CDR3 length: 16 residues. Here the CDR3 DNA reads TGTGCCAGCAGCCACCGCCAACCGACCGGCGGGGAGACCCAGTACTTC. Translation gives CASSHRQPTGGETQYF.

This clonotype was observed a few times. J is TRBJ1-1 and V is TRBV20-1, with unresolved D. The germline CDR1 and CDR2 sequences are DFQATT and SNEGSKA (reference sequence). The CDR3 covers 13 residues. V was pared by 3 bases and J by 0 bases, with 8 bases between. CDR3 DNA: TGCAGTGCTAGGCACTCTTTGAACACTGAAGCTTTCTTT. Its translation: CSARHSLNTEAFF.

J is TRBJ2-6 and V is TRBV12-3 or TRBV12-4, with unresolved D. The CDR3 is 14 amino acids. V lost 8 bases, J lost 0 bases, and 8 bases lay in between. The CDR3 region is CASGSSSGANVLTF. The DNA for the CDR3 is TGTGCCAGCGGATCCAGCTCTGGGGCCAACGTCCTGACTTTC.